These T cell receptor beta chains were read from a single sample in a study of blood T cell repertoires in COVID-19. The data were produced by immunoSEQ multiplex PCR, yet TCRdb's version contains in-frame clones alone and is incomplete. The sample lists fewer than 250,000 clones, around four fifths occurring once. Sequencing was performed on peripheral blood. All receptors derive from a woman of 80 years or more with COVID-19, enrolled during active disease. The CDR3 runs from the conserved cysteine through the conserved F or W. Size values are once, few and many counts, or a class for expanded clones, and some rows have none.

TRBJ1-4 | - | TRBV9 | CASSVLSTNEKLFF
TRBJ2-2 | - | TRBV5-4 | CASSPREANTGELFF
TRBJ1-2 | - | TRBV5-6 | CASSLVATPYGYTF
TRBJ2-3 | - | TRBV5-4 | CASSPTSGGYTDTQYF
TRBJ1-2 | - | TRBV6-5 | CASSYFREDGYTF
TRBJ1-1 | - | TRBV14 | CASSRLQGITEAFF
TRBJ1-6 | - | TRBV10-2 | CASRIRAGTGISSYNSPLHF
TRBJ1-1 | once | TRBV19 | CASVGGQQKRNTEAFF
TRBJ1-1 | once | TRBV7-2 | CASGTGLNTEAFF
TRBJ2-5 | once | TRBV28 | CASSRTSGGLQETQYF
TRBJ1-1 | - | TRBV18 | CASSPPAGLNTEAFF
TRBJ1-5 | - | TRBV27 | CASSPDRPNQPQHF
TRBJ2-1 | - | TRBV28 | CASSYGLAYNEQFF
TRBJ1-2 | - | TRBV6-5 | CASRDTGTGDYGYTF
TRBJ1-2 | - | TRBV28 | CASSRQGAGYGYTF
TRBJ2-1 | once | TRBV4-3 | CASSPQRGVSYNEQFF
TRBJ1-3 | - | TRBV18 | CASSRQGGGNTIYF
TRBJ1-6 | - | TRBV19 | CATAPGDYNSPLHF
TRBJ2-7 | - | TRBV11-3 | CASSSQGAYEQYF
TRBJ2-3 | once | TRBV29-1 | CSISTGTDTQYF
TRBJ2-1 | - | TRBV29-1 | CSVEWDRGRNEQFF
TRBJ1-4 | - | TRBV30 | CAWSVTGGWEKLFF
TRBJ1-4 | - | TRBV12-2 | CASRLTPRKEKLFF
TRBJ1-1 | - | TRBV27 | CASTGFTEAFF